The present TCR beta chain was sequenced within a study of cytomegalovirus exposure and HLA in healthy donors. This CDR3 spans 13 amino acids. Germline values: CDR1 SGHTA, CDR2 FQGTGA. With 3 bases clipped from V and 5 bases from J, the junction kept 4 bases outside the gene matches. To note about this clone: The antigen is not known.

Study-level points and caveats: Indistinguishability led to the exclusion of some V segments, TRBV6-2 and TRBV6-3 included. Highly shared sequence variants in one cluster were likely a sequencing artifact. High sensitivity and specificity were reportedly achieved when the classifier diagnosed cytomegalovirus status.

Vbeta (60) and Jbeta (13) primers were used in the PCR. Per the authors' pipeline: About 11 million of tens of millions of unique TCR beta chains were shared, per a later count. The repertoire was sequenced with immunoSEQ multiplex PCR; TCRdb's copy has only in-frame clones and lacks some. V and J calls plus clone size are reproduced from that table; the DNA served to infer D and trimming. This repertoire shows 170,000 or so clones, roughly three quarters found once; its top ten account for less than 15%. This chain links TRBV7-3 with TRBJ2-7; 7 bases fit TRBD2. Input material: PBMCs. The clonotype comes from a woman aged 45-65 years in good health and CMV-seropositive. CDR3 nucleotides: TGTGCCAGCAGCTTCGGGGGGTTGCACGAGCAGTACTTC. This codes for CASSFGGLHEQYF.